These 31 T cell receptor beta chains were all obtained from the same sample, sequenced in a study of shared clonotypes between healthy human individuals. Only in-frame clones appear in the TCRdb table, and some are missing; sequencing was by immunoSEQ multiplex PCR. The data contain a few million clones, over 90% of them singletons. Sequencing input: naive CD4+ T cells from PBMCs. The subset denotes: CD45RA+ positively selected. The receptors shown here come from a man aged 18-30 years in good health. Some clones in this sample may be carry-over from other donors' samples.

The chain couples TRBV7-9 to TRBJ2-4, with 9 bases fitting TRBD2. CDR1 and CDR2 (germline): SEHNR, FQNEAQ (reference sequence). Trimming took 1 base from V and 8 from J; bases not matched to a gene: 6. The CDR3 covers 15 residues. This CDR3 reads CASSLVAGGPDIQYF. CDR3 in DNA: TGTGCCAGCAGCTTAGTTGCGGGAGGGCCGGACATTCAGTACTTC.

The chain uses TRBV15 and TRBJ2-5, with D tentatively TRBD1 (6 bases). Germline CDR1 and CDR2: LNHNV and YYDKDF (reference sequence). V dropped 0 bases and J dropped 5 bases, with 13 bases sitting between them. This CDR3 has 15 residues. Written as DNA, the CDR3 is TGTGCCACCAGCAGAGATTGGGCCCAGGGGGAGACCCAGTACTTC. This gives the protein CATSRDWAQGETQYF.

J is TRBJ2-7 and V is TRBV10-3, with D possibly matching TRBD2 (6 bases). The V end was cut by 0 bases, the J end by 0 bases, with 15 bases between. The CDR3 loop spans 17 amino acids. Germline loops: CDR1 ENHRY, CDR2 SYGVKD. The CDR3 here is CAISESAGLTSSYEQYF. As DNA, the CDR3 is TGTGCCATCAGTGAGTCTGCGGGACTTACAAGCTCCTACGAGCAGTACTTC.

The V call is TRBV2, the J call TRBJ2-7; TRBD2 is a possible D gene (5 bases). V lost 10 bases, J lost 6 bases, and 13 bases lay in between. Germline-derived CDR1 and CDR2 are SNHLY and FYNNEI. This CDR3 is 11 amino acids long. The CDR3 sequence is CATRDSGEQYF. In DNA form, the CDR3 reads TGTGCCACCCGGGATAGTGGCGAGCAGTACTTC. Complete variable domain (other parts from reference TRBV2 and TRBJ2-7): EPEVTQTPSHQVTQMGQEVILRCVPISNHLYFYWYRQILGQKVEFLVSFYNNEISEKSEIFDDQFSVERPDGSNFTLKIRSTKLEDSAMYFCATRDSGEQYFGPGTRLTVT.

V and J are TRBV28 and TRBJ2-7; 8 bases fit TRBD1. Per the germline V gene, CDR1 is MDHEN and CDR2 is SYDVKM. CDR3 length: 15 residues. V was clipped by 3 bases and J by 3 bases; unmatched bases: 7. CDR3 protein: CASSFRTGTVYEQYF. DNA for the CDR3: TGTGCCAGCAGTTTTAGGACAGGGACCGTCTACGAGCAGTACTTC.

A remark on this clone: Other DNA sequences in the sample encode the same CDR3. The chain combines TRBV7-9 with TRBJ2-7; 7 positions match TRBD2. With V trimmed by 0 bases and J by 0 bases, 2 bases remained unmatched. CDR3 length equals 15 residues. CDR1 and CDR2 (germline): SEHNR, FQNEAQ (reference sequence). CDR3 sequence reads: CASSLAGGPSYEQYF. The CDR3 coding sequence is TGTGCCAGCAGCTTAGCGGGAGGGCCCTCCTACGAGCAGTACTTC.

On this clone itself: This CDR3 is also generated by other DNA sequences in the sample. The chain has TRBV9 and TRBJ2-2, with a tentative D call TRBD1 (5 bases). CDR1 SGDLS and CDR2 YYNGEE come from the germline V gene. V shed 1 base and J shed 6 bases, with 10 bases lying between them. This CDR3 is built from 14 residues. The CDR3 loop reads CASSVRGLAGELFF. In DNA, the CDR3 is TGTGCCAGCAGCGTAAGGGGTTTGGCCGGGGAGCTGTTTTTT. Looking up the rest from reference TRBV9 and TRBJ2-2 gives the full variable domain: DSGVTQTPKHLITATGQRVTLRCSPRSGDLSVYWYQQSLDQGLQFLIQYYNGEERAKGNILERFSAQQFPDLHSELNLSSLELGDSALYFCASSVRGLAGELFFGEGSRLTVL.

The chain combines TRBV4-3 with TRBJ1-2; the D is unclear. V lost 1 base, J lost 8 bases, and 14 bases lay in between. CDR3 length: 14 amino acids. Germline assignment: CDR1 LGHNA and CDR2 YSLEER. In nucleotides, the CDR3 is TGCGCCAGCAGCCAAGTTTTGCACACCCAAGGCTACACCTTC. Its protein is CASSQVLHTQGYTF.

V gene TRBV4-1 combines with J gene TRBJ2-3, with 7 bases lining up with TRBD2. The CDR3 contains 16 residues. Losses at the gene ends were 0 bases for V and 2 bases for J; bases not matched to a gene: 5. Germline V gene data show CDR1 as MGHRA and CDR2 as YSYEKL. The CDR3 spells CASSQEASGHTDTQYF. For the CDR3, the DNA is TGCGCCAGCAGCCAAGAGGCTAGCGGACACACAGATACGCAGTATTTT.

The CDR3 region has the DNA TGTGCCAGTCAGACGGCTGTCGGGGGCTACACCTTC. This sequence encodes CASQTAVGGYTF. The J gene is TRBJ1-2, the V gene TRBV18; no clear D gene. Per the germline V gene, CDR1 is KGHSH and CDR2 is LQKENI. CDR3 length: 12 residues. V lost 9 bases and J lost 8, with 16 bases in between.

Worth noting for this clone: This sample includes further DNA sequences coding for the same CDR3. J is TRBJ2-7 and V is TRBV18, with 7 bases aligning to TRBD2. CDR3 length equals 13 residues. Germline values: CDR1 KGHSH, CDR2 LQKENI. J lost 4 bases, V lost 3 bases, and 3 bases had no gene match. DNA of the CDR3: TGTGCCAGCTCACCGCCTAGCGGTTACGAGCAGTACTTC. It translates to CASSPPSGYEQYF.

The V and J genes are TRBV5-6 and TRBJ2-3; D may be TRBD1 (6 bases). Per germline, CDR1 SGHDT and CDR2 YYEEEE. V was trimmed by 4 bases and J by 0 bases, leaving 15 bases between them. The CDR3 totals 16 residues. The CDR3 sequence is CASSTDRLTSTDTQYF. As DNA, the CDR3 is TGTGCCAGCAGCACCGACAGGCTAACTAGCACAGATACGCAGTATTTT.

The chain has TRBV4-1 and TRBJ2-1; 12 bases align to TRBD2. The CDR3 is made up of 17 amino acids. Germline trimming cut 2 bases from V and 7 bases from J; bases unmatched to any gene: 9. Germline lookup yields CDR1 MGHRA and CDR2 YSYEKL. The CDR3, as DNA: TGCGCCAGCAGCCAAAAAACGACTAGCGGGAGTGGGAATGAGCAGTTCTTC. Amino acids: CASSQKTTSGSGNEQFF.

The chain combines TRBV30 with TRBJ2-1, with D hard to call. This CDR3 is built from 12 residues. V was cut by 4 bases and J by 6 bases, with 10 bases left in between. Germline V gene data show CDR1 as GTSNPN and CDR2 as SVGIG (reference sequence). CDR3 nucleotides: TGTGCCTGGACAGGCGTCATCAATGAGCAGTTCTTC. Translation: CAWTGVINEQFF.

V and J are TRBV10-3 and TRBJ2-7; 7 nucleotides match TRBD1. The germline V gene has CDR1 ENHRY and CDR2 SYGVKD. The CDR3 has 13 amino acids. Unmatched junction bases numbered 3, after V lost 7 bases and J lost 0 bases. CDR3 in amino acids: CAITGTASYEQYF. The CDR3, as DNA: TGTGCCATCACCGGGACAGCCTCCTACGAGCAGTACTTC.

The table lists this clone with a few counts. The sample holds other DNA sequences that translate to the same CDR3. The chain recombines TRBV28 with TRBJ1-4; maybe TRBD1 (5 bases). V was pared by 5 bases and J by 7 bases, with 8 bases between. CDR3 length: 12 amino acids. CDR1 and CDR2 from the germline V gene are MDHEN and SYDVKM. The CDR3 DNA reads as TGTGCCAGCAGTGGGGGTTCTGAAAAACTGTTTTTT. This translates into CASSGGSEKLFF.

In its sample, this clone was seen a few times. J is TRBJ2-7 and V is TRBV19, with 8 bases matching TRBD1. Germline CDR1 reads LNHDA; CDR2 reads SQIVND (reference sequence). The V gene end was trimmed by 8 bases and the J gene end by 2 bases; junction bases not matched to a gene: 11. The CDR3 length is 15 residues. CDR3 DNA: TGTGCCAGTCAGTTGTCCGGGACAGGTACCTACGAGCAGTACTTC. It codes for CASQLSGTGTYEQYF.

The chain links TRBV29-1 to TRBJ1-2, with unresolved D. Trimming left V 1 base short and J 4 bases short, with 7 bases between. Germline V gene lookup returns CDR1 SQVTM and CDR2 ANQGSEA. The CDR3 sequence is 12 residues long. CDR3 in amino acids: CSVEADPYGYTF. The CDR3 bases are TGCAGCGTTGAAGCAGACCCCTATGGCTACACCTTC.

This clone has a handful of counts. This sequence joins TRBV9 and TRBJ1-3; D not resolved. Per the germline V gene, CDR1 is SGDLS and CDR2 is YYNGEE. Trimming took 8 bases from V and 3 from J, leaving 6 bases between them. The CDR3 is 11 amino acids. The CDR3 DNA sequence: TGTGCCAGTACTGGTGGAAACACCATATATTTT. Amino acids: CASTGGNTIYF. Full variable domain (remainder filled in from reference TRBV9 and TRBJ1-3): DSGVTQTPKHLITATGQRVTLRCSPRSGDLSVYWYQQSLDQGLQFLIQYYNGEERAKGNILERFSAQQFPDLHSELNLSSLELGDSALYFCASTGGNTIYFGEGSWLTVV.

This clone appeared a few times. Within the sample, other DNA sequences also encode this same CDR3. This CDR3 is CASSLSDLNTEAFF. CDR3 DNA: TGTGCCAGCAGCTTGTCTGATTTGAACACTGAAGCTTTCTTT. The rearrangement links TRBV9 to TRBJ1-1; D is unclear. CDR1 is SGDLS and CDR2 is YYNGEE in the germline V gene. The CDR3 covers 14 residues. V gave up 4 bases and J gave up 0 bases, with 10 bases separating them.

This chain links TRBV5-1 with TRBJ2-1; TRBD1 matches 10 bases. Trimming took 1 base from V and 8 from J; bases not matched to a gene: 12. This CDR3 contains 17 residues. Germline CDR1 SGHRS, CDR2 YFSETQ. CDR3 region: CASSLLVLRQGADEQFF. CDR3 nucleotide sequence: TGCGCCAGCAGCTTGTTGGTCCTGCGACAGGGGGCAGATGAGCAGTTCTTC.

CDR3 amino acids: CASSLYRTDFNQPQHF. As DNA, the CDR3 is TGTGCCAGCAGTTTGTATAGGACAGATTTCAATCAGCCCCAGCATTTT. The chain recombines TRBV28 with TRBJ1-5; TRBD1 might be the D (6 bases). The CDR3 totals 16 residues. The germline gives CDR1 MDHEN, CDR2 SYDVKM. Trimming pared 3 bases from V and 3 bases from J, leaving 15 bases between.

The V and J genes are TRBV14 and TRBJ1-1; TRBD1 is a possible D gene (5 bases). The CDR3 totals 13 residues. Trimming stripped 5 bases from V and 9 bases from J, with 16 bases between. Germline V gene sequence: CDR1 SGHDN, CDR2 FVKESK. The CDR3 here is CASSERFEGKAFF. The DNA for the CDR3 is TGTGCCAGCAGCGAACGATTTGAGGGGAAAGCTTTCTTT.

Written as DNA, the CDR3 is TGTGCCAGCAGTTTCTCTCCGGGACAGGGGGCGCGGGGCTACACCTTC. This gives the protein CASSFSPGQGARGYTF. This chain links TRBV27 with TRBJ1-2; 12 nucleotides agree with TRBD1. Germline CDR1 MNHEY, CDR2 SMNVEV (reference sequence). The trim removed 3 bases at V and 8 bases at J, leaving 10 bases unmatched. The CDR3 sequence is 16 residues long.

The chain is built from TRBV6-5 and TRBJ1-2, with 7 bases matching TRBD1. Per the germline V gene, CDR1 is MNHEY and CDR2 is SVGAGI. The CDR3 is 16 residues long. J gave up 6 bases and V 3 bases, and 13 bases lay outside the gene matches. The DNA of the CDR3 is TGTGCCAGCAGTTATGACCGTAGGACAGGCCTCCATGGCTACACCTTC. Protein sequence: CASSYDRRTGLHGYTF.

This chain joins TRBV11-2 and TRBJ2-7; D gene unclear. Germline V lookup: CDR1 SGHAT, CDR2 FQNNGV. Trimming shortened V by 0 bases and J by 5 bases, and 5 bases separated the two germline ends. The CDR3 length is 12 residues. In DNA, the CDR3 is TGTGCCAGCAGCTTAGACAGCGACGAGCAGTACTTC. Protein sequence: CASSLDSDEQYF. The whole variable domain, filled in from reference TRBV11-2 and TRBJ2-7, reads EAGVAQSPRYKIIEKRQSVAFWCNPISGHATLYWYQQILGQGPKLLIQFQNNGVVDDSQLPKDRFSAERLKGVDSTLKIQPAKLEDSAVYLCASSLDSDEQYFGPGTRLTVT.

V gene TRBV30 combines with J gene TRBJ1-1, with D unclear. Trimming shortened V by 5 bases and J by 0 bases, and 10 bases separated the two germline ends. Germline CDR1 reads GTSNPN; CDR2 reads SVGIG (reference sequence). CDR3 length: 13 amino acids. CDR3 region: CAWSGVVNTEAFF. The CDR3 DNA is TGTGCCTGGTCTGGGGTGGTGAACACTGAAGCTTTCTTT.

The rearrangement joins TRBV7-9 to TRBJ2-5; 8 bases fit TRBD1. The CDR3 contains 14 residues. V lost 5 bases to trimming and J lost 5 bases; unmatched junction nucleotides: 7. Germline lookup yields CDR1 SEHNR and CDR2 FQNEAQ (reference sequence). CDR3 DNA sequence: TGTGCCAGCAGCAAGACAGGGGTCGGGGAGACCCAGTACTTC. Translation gives CASSKTGVGETQYF.

The rearrangement links TRBV5-1 to TRBJ2-7, with D uncertain. This CDR3 is built from 14 residues. Deletions cut 0 bases from V and 0 bases from J, with 7 bases between. Germline CDR1 SGHRS, CDR2 YFSETQ. CDR3 protein: CASSLDRISYEQYF. CDR3 sequence (DNA): TGCGCCAGCAGCTTGGATAGGATCTCCTACGAGCAGTACTTC.

The chain has TRBV18 and TRBJ2-3, with D hard to call. The CDR3 sequence is 16 residues long. Germline-derived CDR1 and CDR2 are KGHSH and LQKENI. V lost 0 bases, J lost 0 bases, and 10 bases lay in between. The CDR3 region is CASSPPMVGSTDTQYF. The CDR3 DNA reads as TGTGCCAGCTCACCACCCATGGTGGGTAGCACAGATACGCAGTATTTT.

The rearrangement uses TRBV21-1 and TRBJ1-3. TRBV21-1 is flagged as a pseudogene. This CDR3 contains 14 residues. This chain's CDR3 is CASRRAVKGNTIYF. In DNA, the CDR3 is TGTGCCAGCAGGAGGGCCGTGAAGGGAAACACCATATATTTT.